The rows below give T cell receptor beta chains drawn from one sample of a study of T cell changes during pregnancy in multiple sclerosis. Clones were read by immunoSEQ multiplex PCR, and TCRdb kept only the in-frame ones, dropping some. The profile covers about 85,000 clones, with about 89% appearing a single time and under 3% taken by the ten largest. Here the sequenced sample was peripheral blood, taken in the first trimester of pregnancy. The receptors here all came from a female donor with multiple sclerosis, enrolled in a pregnancy study. The CDR3 runs from the conserved cysteine through the conserved F or W. The order of the fields is D gene, clone size, V gene, J gene, CDR3 protein, CDR3 DNA. D genes are given only for firm matches. Clone size, where shown, is once, few, many, or a class for clones that have expanded.

d_gene: NA; abundance: NA; v_gene: TRBV19; j_gene: TRBJ2-2; CDR3aa: CASSMSGLGSRGELFF; CDR3nt: TGTGCCAGTAGTATGTCCGGTTTGGGGAGTAGAGGGGAGCTGTTTTTT
d_gene: NA; abundance: NA; v_gene: TRBV9; j_gene: TRBJ2-5; CDR3aa: CASSVGQEETQYF; CDR3nt: TGTGCCAGCAGCGTAGGGCAGGAAGAGACCCAGTACTTC
d_gene: TRBD1; abundance: many; v_gene: TRBV6-1; j_gene: TRBJ2-7; CDR3aa: CASIVGTGSSYEQYF; CDR3nt: TGTGCCAGCATCGTGGGGACAGGATCCTCCTACGAGCAGTACTTC
d_gene: TRBD2; abundance: NA; v_gene: TRBV29-1; j_gene: TRBJ2-7; CDR3aa: CSASGTSGRNTYEQYF; CDR3nt: TGCAGCGCATCCGGGACTAGCGGCAGGAATACCTACGAGCAGTACTTC
d_gene: NA; abundance: NA; v_gene: TRBV9; j_gene: TRBJ2-3; CDR3aa: CASSVGDFKHSTDTQYF; CDR3nt: TGTGCCAGCAGCGTAGGGGACTTTAAACATAGCACAGATACGCAGTATTTT
d_gene: TRBD1; abundance: NA; v_gene: TRBV9; j_gene: TRBJ2-7; CDR3aa: CASSPTGGSGYEQYF; CDR3nt: TGTGCCAGCAGTCCGACAGGGGGCTCCGGCTACGAGCAGTACTTC
d_gene: TRBD2; abundance: NA; v_gene: TRBV7-9; j_gene: TRBJ2-3; CDR3aa: CASSLLGTSGGLRADTQYF; CDR3nt: TGTGCCAGCAGCCTTCTAGGGACTAGCGGGGGCCTCAGGGCAGATACGCAGTATTTT
d_gene: NA; abundance: NA; v_gene: TRBV10-3; j_gene: TRBJ1-5; CDR3aa: CAIAQGGNSNQPQHF; CDR3nt: TGTGCCATCGCTCAGGGAGGGAATAGCAATCAGCCCCAGCATTTT
d_gene: TRBD2; abundance: once; v_gene: TRBV6-1; j_gene: TRBJ2-7; CDR3aa: CASRKVLAGEYEQYF; CDR3nt: TGTGCCAGCAGGAAAGTACTAGCGGGAGAGTACGAGCAGTACTTC
d_gene: NA; abundance: NA; v_gene: TRBV28; j_gene: TRBJ1-4; CDR3aa: CASSSPGSPTNEKLFF; CDR3nt: TGTGCCAGCAGTTCCCCAGGTAGTCCAACTAATGAAAAACTGTTTTTT
d_gene: TRBD1; abundance: NA; v_gene: TRBV6-6; j_gene: TRBJ1-6; CDR3aa: CASSYAGQGADSPLHF; CDR3nt: TGTGCCAGCAGTTACGCGGGACAGGGGGCTGATTCACCCCTCCACTTT
d_gene: NA; abundance: NA; v_gene: TRBV15; j_gene: TRBJ2-1; CDR3aa: CATSSSRYNEQFF; CDR3nt: TGTGCCACCAGCAGCTCTCGTTACAATGAGCAGTTCTTC
d_gene: TRBD1; abundance: few; v_gene: TRBV13; j_gene: TRBJ1-6; CDR3aa: CASSRTGTGDNYNSPLHF; CDR3nt: TGTGCCAGCAGCCGAACCGGGACAGGAGATAACTATAATTCACCCCTCCACTTT
d_gene: TRBD2; abundance: NA; v_gene: TRBV19; j_gene: TRBJ2-4; CDR3aa: CASSRTSGGIAKNIQYF; CDR3nt: TGTGCCAGTAGCCGGACTAGCGGGGGGATAGCCAAAAACATTCAGTACTTC
d_gene: NA; abundance: NA; v_gene: TRBV15; j_gene: TRBJ1-4; CDR3aa: CATSEGMWEKLFF; CDR3nt: TGTGCCACCAGCGAGGGAATGTGGGAAAAACTGTTTTTT
d_gene: NA; abundance: NA; v_gene: TRBV6-4; j_gene: TRBJ1-5; CDR3aa: CASWAGAPKNQPQHF; CDR3nt: TGTGCCAGCTGGGCAGGGGCCCCAAAAAATCAGCCCCAGCATTTT
d_gene: NA; abundance: NA; v_gene: TRBV10-2; j_gene: TRBJ2-3; CDR3aa: CASRVGSGETSTDTQYF; CDR3nt: TGCGCCAGCAGGGTCGGGAGTGGTGAGACTAGCACAGATACGCAGTATTTT
d_gene: NA; abundance: NA; v_gene: TRBV28; j_gene: TRBJ1-1; CDR3aa: CASSLKVGGRAAFF; CDR3nt: TGTGCCAGCAGTTTAAAAGTTGGGGGCAGGGCCGCTTTCTTT
d_gene: TRBD2; abundance: NA; v_gene: TRBV7-9; j_gene: TRBJ2-1; CDR3aa: CASSPRASGYNEQFF; CDR3nt: TGTGCCAGCAGCCCTAGGGCTAGCGGATACAATGAGCAGTTCTTC
d_gene: NA; abundance: NA; v_gene: TRBV6-5; j_gene: TRBJ2-1; CDR3aa: CASRQQGNEQFF; CDR3nt: TGTGCCAGCAGACAACAGGGTAATGAGCAGTTCTTC
d_gene: TRBD2; abundance: once; v_gene: TRBV7-8; j_gene: TRBJ2-2; CDR3aa: CASSLRTSGGTANTGELFF; CDR3nt: TGTGCCAGCAGCTTAAGGACTAGCGGGGGTACCGCGAACACCGGGGAGCTGTTTTTT
d_gene: NA; abundance: NA; v_gene: TRBV5-1; j_gene: TRBJ1-1; CDR3aa: CASSLVGLLNTEAFF; CDR3nt: TGCGCCAGCAGCTTGGTGGGCTTATTGAACACTGAAGCTTTCTTT
d_gene: NA; abundance: NA; v_gene: TRBV10-3; j_gene: TRBJ2-1; CDR3aa: CAITSGAGLSLFF; CDR3nt: TGTGCCATCACTAGTGGGGCGGGACTTTCGTTGTTCTTC
d_gene: TRBD2; abundance: NA; v_gene: TRBV9; j_gene: TRBJ2-1; CDR3aa: CASSISGNSYNEQFF; CDR3nt: TGTGCCAGCAGTATAAGCGGGAACTCCTACAATGAGCAGTTCTTC
d_gene: NA; abundance: NA; v_gene: TRBV11-3; j_gene: TRBJ2-2; CDR3aa: CASSPQGFPGELFF; CDR3nt: TGTGCCAGCAGTCCCCAGGGATTTCCCGGGGAGCTGTTTTTT
d_gene: NA; abundance: NA; v_gene: TRBV6-5; j_gene: TRBJ1-4; CDR3aa: CASSYGGFNEKLFF; CDR3nt: TGTGCCAGCAGTTACGGAGGGTTTAATGAAAAACTGTTTTTT
d_gene: TRBD1; abundance: NA; v_gene: TRBV6-5; j_gene: TRBJ1-2; CDR3aa: CASSYSGTGDYGYTF; CDR3nt: TGTGCCAGCAGTTACTCAGGGACAGGGGACTATGGCTACACCTTC
d_gene: NA; abundance: NA; v_gene: TRBV19; j_gene: TRBJ1-4; CDR3aa: CASRRDTKLFF; CDR3nt: TGTGCCAGTAGAAGGGACACCAAGCTGTTTTTT
d_gene: NA; abundance: NA; v_gene: TRBV5-4; j_gene: TRBJ2-3; CDR3aa: CASSLAPTTTDTQYF; CDR3nt: TGTGCCAGCAGCTTGGCCCCTACTACCACAGATACGCAGTATTTT
d_gene: NA; abundance: few; v_gene: TRBV9; j_gene: TRBJ2-2; CDR3aa: CASSVAGTGELFF; CDR3nt: TGTGCCAGCAGCGTAGCAGGTACCGGGGAGCTGTTTTTT
d_gene: TRBD2; abundance: NA; v_gene: TRBV9; j_gene: TRBJ2-2; CDR3aa: CASTPGGTGELFF; CDR3nt: TGTGCCAGCACCCCGGGGGGGACCGGGGAGCTGTTTTTT
d_gene: TRBD2; abundance: NA; v_gene: TRBV11-2; j_gene: TRBJ2-7; CDR3aa: CASSLRREKPYEQYF; CDR3nt: TGTGCCAGCAGCCTCAGGCGGGAGAAACCCTACGAGCAGTACTTC
d_gene: TRBD1; abundance: once; v_gene: TRBV19; j_gene: TRBJ1-6; CDR3aa: CASSPRDRGGYNSPLHF; CDR3nt: TGTGCCAGTAGTCCTCGGGACAGGGGGGGGTATAATTCACCCCTCCACTTT
d_gene: TRBD1; abundance: NA; v_gene: TRBV11-2; j_gene: TRBJ2-1; CDR3aa: CASSLKTGYAEQFF; CDR3nt: TGTGCCAGCAGCTTGAAGACAGGGTACGCTGAGCAGTTCTTC
d_gene: NA; abundance: NA; v_gene: TRBV7-3; j_gene: TRBJ1-2; CDR3aa: CASSLTTEYGYTF; CDR3nt: TGTGCCAGCAGCTTAACAACAGAATATGGCTACACCTTC
d_gene: NA; abundance: NA; v_gene: TRBV11-2; j_gene: TRBJ1-1; CDR3aa: CASSFQTRDTEAFF; CDR3nt: TGTGCCAGCAGCTTCCAAACCAGGGACACTGAAGCTTTCTTT
d_gene: NA; abundance: NA; v_gene: TRBV7-2; j_gene: TRBJ2-5; CDR3aa: CASSLAIGVGETQYF; CDR3nt: TGTGCCAGCAGCTTAGCCATCGGGGTGGGAGAGACCCAGTACTTC
d_gene: NA; abundance: NA; v_gene: TRBV7-2; j_gene: TRBJ1-5; CDR3aa: CASSLSGGLWPQHF; CDR3nt: TGTGCCAGCAGCTTAAGTGGGGGACTTTGGCCCCAGCATTTT
d_gene: NA; abundance: NA; v_gene: TRBV9; j_gene: TRBJ1-4; CDR3aa: CASSVGTATNEKLFF; CDR3nt: TGTGCCAGCAGCGTAGGGACAGCAACTAATGAAAAACTGTTTTTT
d_gene: NA; abundance: NA; v_gene: TRBV28; j_gene: TRBJ1-1; CDR3aa: CASSNIGQRNTEAFF; CDR3nt: TGTGCCAGCAGTAACATCGGACAGCGTAACACTGAAGCTTTCTTT
d_gene: TRBD1; abundance: NA; v_gene: TRBV6-5; j_gene: TRBJ2-1; CDR3aa: CASSSAPQGYYNEQFF; CDR3nt: TGTGCCAGCAGTTCCGCACCACAGGGGTACTACAATGAGCAGTTCTTC
d_gene: TRBD1; abundance: NA; v_gene: TRBV18; j_gene: TRBJ1-3; CDR3aa: CASSRTGGTSGNTIYF; CDR3nt: TGTGCCAGCTCCCGGACAGGGGGTACCTCTGGAAACACCATATATTTT